This T cell receptor beta chain was captured in a study of CD8+ T cells in alopecia areata. As for treatment: oral pan-JAK inhibitor, 5-10 mg twice daily. Sorting of PBMCs yielded the CD4+ and CD8+ T cells. The table lists this clone with a few counts. After isolation, RNA underwent reverse transcription to generate cDNA as the sequencing template. Generated by immunoSEQ multiplex PCR, the TCRdb table keeps only in-frame clones and is missing some. The data show approximately 180,000 clones, less than 70% seen once. The CDR3 extends over 17 amino acids. CDR1 and CDR2 from the germline V gene are ENHRY and SYGVKD. Trimming took 4 bases from V and 1 from J, leaving 19 bases between them.

The rearrangement joins TRBV10-3 to TRBJ1-1, with TRBD1 as a possible D gene (6 bases). This material consisted of CD8+ T cells sorted from blood, taken at week 24, from a patient treated with tofacitinib. The receptor was derived from a human donor with alopecia areata. This CDR3 is CAISGKREQGSNTEAFF. DNA of the CDR3: TGTGCCATCAGTGGGAAAAGGGAACAGGGCTCGAACACTGAAGCTTTCTTT.